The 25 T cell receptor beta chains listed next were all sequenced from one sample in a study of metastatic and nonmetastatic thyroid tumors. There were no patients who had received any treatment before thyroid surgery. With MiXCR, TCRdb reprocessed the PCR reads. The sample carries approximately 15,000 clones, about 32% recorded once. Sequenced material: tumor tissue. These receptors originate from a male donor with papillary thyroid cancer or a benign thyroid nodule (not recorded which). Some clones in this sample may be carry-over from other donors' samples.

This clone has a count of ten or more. In DNA, the CDR3 is TGTGCCAGCAGCCTCGCAAAGGACTCTGGAAACACCATATATTTT. This translates into CASSLAKDSGNTIYF. This rearrangement joins TRBV7-9 to TRBJ1-3; no firm D call. Trimming took 5 bases from V and 0 from J, leaving 11 bases between them. Germline assignment: CDR1 SEHNR and CDR2 FQNEAQ (reference sequence). This CDR3 contains 15 residues.

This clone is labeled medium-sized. In DNA, the CDR3 is TGCGCCAGCAGCCAAAGGGACAGCCGGAATCAGCCCCAGCATTTT. This gives the protein CASSQRDSRNQPQHF. This chain uses TRBV4-1 with TRBJ1-5; TRBD1 matches at 7 bases. J gave up 4 bases and V 2 bases, and 5 bases lay outside the gene matches. From germline, CDR1 is MGHRA and CDR2 YSYEKL. This CDR3 comprises 15 residues.

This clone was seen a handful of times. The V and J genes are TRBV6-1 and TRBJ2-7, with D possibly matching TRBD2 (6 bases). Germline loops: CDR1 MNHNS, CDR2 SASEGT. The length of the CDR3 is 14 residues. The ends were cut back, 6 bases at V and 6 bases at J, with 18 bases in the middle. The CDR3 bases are TGTGCCAGCAGCACGCCGCAGCTAGCGCTCGAGCAGTACTTC. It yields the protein CASSTPQLALEQYF.

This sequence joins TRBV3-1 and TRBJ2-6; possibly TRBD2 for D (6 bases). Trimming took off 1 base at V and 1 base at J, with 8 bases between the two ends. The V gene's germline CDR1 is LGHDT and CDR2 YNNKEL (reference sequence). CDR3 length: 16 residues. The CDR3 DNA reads TGTGCCAGCAGCCAAGGTGCGGGATCTGGGGCCAACGTCCTGACTTTC. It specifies CASSQGAGSGANVLTF.

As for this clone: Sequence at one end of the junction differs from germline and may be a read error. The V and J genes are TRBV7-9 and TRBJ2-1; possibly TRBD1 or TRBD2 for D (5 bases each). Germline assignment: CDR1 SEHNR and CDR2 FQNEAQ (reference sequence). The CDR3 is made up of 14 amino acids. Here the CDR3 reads CASSLGGTLGIKLF. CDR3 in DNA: TGTGCCAGCAGCTTAGGGGGGACCCTCGGGATCAAGCTCTTC.

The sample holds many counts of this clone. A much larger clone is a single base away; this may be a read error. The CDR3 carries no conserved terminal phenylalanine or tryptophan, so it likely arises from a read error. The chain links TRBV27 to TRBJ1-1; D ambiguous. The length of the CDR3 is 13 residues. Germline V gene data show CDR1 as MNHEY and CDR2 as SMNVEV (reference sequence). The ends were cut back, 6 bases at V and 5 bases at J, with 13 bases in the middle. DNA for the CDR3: TGTGCCAGCAGGGGGTCAGGAAGGACTGAAGCTTTCTCT. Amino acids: CASRGSGRTEAFS.

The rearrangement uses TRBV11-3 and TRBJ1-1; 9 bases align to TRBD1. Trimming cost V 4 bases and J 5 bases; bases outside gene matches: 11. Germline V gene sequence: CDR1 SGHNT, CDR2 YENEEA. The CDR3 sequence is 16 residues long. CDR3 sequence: CASSSPLGTGSTEAFF. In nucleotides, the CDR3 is TGTGCCAGCAGCTCACCCTTGGGGACAGGGAGTACTGAAGCTTTCTTT.

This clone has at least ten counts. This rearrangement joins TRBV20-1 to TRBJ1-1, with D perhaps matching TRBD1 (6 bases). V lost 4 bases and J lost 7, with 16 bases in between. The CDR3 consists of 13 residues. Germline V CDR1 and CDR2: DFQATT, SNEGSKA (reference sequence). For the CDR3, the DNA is TGCAGTGCTATGAGTGGACAGAAACGTGAAGCTTTCTTT. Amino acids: CSAMSGQKREAFF.

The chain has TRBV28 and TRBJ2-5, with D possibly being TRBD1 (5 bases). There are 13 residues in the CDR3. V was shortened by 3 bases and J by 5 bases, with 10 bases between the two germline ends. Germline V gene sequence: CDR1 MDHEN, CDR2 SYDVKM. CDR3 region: CASSLGLRETQYF. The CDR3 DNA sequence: TGTGCCAGCAGTTTGGGGCTGCGGGAGACCCAGTACTTC.

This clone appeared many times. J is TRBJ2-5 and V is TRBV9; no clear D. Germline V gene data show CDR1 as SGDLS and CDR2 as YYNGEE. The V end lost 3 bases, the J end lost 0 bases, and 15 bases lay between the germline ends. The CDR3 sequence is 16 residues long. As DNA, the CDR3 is TGTGCCAGCAGCGCAAGAGACGACACGTACCAAGAGACCCAGTACTTC. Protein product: CASSARDDTYQETQYF.

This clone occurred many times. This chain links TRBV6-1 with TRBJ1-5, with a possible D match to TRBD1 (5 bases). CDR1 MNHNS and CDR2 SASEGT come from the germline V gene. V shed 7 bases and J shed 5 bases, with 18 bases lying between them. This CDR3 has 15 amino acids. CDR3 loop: CASNRDRHSDQPQHF. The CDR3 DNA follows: TGTGCCAGCAATAGGGACCGCCATTCAGATCAGCCCCAGCATTTT.

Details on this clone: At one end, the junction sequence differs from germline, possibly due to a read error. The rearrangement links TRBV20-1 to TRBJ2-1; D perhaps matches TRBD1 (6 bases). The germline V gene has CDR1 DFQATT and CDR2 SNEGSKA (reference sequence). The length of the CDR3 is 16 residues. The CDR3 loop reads CSAREPYRVPYNEQLF. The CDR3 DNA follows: TGCAGTGCTAGAGAGCCCTACAGGGTGCCCTACAATGAGCAGCTCTTC.

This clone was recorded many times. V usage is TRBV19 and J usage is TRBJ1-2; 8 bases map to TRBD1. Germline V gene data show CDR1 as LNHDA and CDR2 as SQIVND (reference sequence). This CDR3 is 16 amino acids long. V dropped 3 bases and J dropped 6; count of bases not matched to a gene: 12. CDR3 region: CASSIHFFQGADGYTF. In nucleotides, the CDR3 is TGTGCCAGTAGTATCCATTTTTTTCAGGGGGCGGATGGCTACACCTTC.

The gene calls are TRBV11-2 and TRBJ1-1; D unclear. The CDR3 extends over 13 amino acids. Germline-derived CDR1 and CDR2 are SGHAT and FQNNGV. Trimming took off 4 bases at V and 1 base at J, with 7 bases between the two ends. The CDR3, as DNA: TGTGCCAGCAGCTCTCAGGCGAACACTGAAGCTTTCTTT. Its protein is CASSSQANTEAFF.

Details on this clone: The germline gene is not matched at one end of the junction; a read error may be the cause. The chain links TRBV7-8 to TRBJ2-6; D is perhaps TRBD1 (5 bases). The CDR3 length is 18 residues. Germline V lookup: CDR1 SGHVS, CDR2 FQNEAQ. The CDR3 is CASSLVGLDFSGAIVLTF. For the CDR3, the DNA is TGTGCCAGCAGCTTAGTAGGTCTCGACTTCTCTGGGGCCATCGTCCTGACTTTC.

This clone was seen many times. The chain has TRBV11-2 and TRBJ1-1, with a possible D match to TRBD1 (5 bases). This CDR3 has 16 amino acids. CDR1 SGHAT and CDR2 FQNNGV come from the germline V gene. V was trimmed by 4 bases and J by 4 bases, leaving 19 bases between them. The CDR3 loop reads CASSSLFRDRGTEAFF. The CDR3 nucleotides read TGTGCCAGCAGCTCCTTATTCCGGGACCGGGGCACTGAAGCTTTCTTT.

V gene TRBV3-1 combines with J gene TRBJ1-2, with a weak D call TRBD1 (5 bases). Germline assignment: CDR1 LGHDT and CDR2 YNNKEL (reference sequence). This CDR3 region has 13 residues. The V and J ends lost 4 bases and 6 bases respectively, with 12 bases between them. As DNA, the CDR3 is TGTGCCAGCAGCCTCCAGGGTGGGGATGGCTACACCTTC. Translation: CASSLQGGDGYTF. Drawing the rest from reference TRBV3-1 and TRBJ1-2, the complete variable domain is DTAVSQTPKYLVTQMGNDKSIKCEQNLGHDTMYWYKQDSKKFLKIMFSYNNKELIINETVPNRFSPKSPDKAHLNLHINSLELGDSAVYFCASSLQGGDGYTFGSGTRLTVV.

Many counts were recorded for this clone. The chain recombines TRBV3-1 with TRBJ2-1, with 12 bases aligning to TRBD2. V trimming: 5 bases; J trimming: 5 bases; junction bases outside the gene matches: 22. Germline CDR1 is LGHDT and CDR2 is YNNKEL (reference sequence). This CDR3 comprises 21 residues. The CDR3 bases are TGTGCCAGCAGCGCAAGGCTTACTAGCGGGAGGCCCTTCCGTTCGGACAATGAGCAGTTCTTC. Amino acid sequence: CASSARLTSGRPFRSDNEQFF.

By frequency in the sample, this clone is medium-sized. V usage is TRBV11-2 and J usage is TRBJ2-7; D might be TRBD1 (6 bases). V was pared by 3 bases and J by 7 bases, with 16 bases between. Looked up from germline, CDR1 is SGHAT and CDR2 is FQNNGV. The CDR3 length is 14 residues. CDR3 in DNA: TGTGCCAGCAGCTTCAGGGGTAGATTTCGGGAGCAGTACTTC. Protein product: CASSFRGRFREQYF.

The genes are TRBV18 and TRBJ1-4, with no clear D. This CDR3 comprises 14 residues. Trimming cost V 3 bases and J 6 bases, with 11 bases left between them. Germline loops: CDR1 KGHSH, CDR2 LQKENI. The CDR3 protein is CASSPPETYEKLFF. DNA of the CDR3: TGTGCCAGCTCACCCCCAGAGACTTATGAAAAACTGTTTTTT.

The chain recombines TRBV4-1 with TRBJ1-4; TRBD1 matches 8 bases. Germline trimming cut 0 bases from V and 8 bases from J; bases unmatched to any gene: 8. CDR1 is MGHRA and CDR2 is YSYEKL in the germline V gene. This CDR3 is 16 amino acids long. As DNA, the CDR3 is TGCGCCAGCAGCCAAGACCAGGCAGGGGGCCGAGAAAAACTGTTTTTT. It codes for CASSQDQAGGREKLFF.

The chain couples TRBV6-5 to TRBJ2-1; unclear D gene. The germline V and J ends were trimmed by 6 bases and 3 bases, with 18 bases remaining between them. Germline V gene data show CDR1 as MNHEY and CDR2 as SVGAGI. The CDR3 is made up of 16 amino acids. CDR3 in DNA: TGTGCCAGCAGAAGAGGCCTAGGCATTCTCTACAATGAGCAGTTCTTC. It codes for CASRRGLGILYNEQFF.

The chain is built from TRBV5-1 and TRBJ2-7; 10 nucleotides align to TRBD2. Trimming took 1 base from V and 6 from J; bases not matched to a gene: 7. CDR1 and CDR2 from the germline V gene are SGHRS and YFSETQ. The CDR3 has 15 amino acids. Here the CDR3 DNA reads TGCGCCAGCAGCTTGTTCCTAGCGGGAGAGGGCGAGCAGTACTTC. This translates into CASSLFLAGEGEQYF.

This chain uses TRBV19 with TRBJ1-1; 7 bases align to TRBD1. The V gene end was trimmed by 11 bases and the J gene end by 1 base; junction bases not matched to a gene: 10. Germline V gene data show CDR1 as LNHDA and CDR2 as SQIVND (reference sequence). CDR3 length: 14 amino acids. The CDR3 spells CAVQGDGRNTEAFF. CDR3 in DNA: TGTGCCGTTCAGGGGGACGGCCGGAACACTGAAGCTTTCTTT.

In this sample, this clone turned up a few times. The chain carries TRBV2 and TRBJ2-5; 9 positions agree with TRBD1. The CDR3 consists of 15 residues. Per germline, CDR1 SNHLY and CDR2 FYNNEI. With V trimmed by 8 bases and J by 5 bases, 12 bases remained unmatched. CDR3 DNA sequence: TGTGCCAGCCTGCTCACAGGGGGCAAGGGGGAGACCCAGTACTTC. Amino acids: CASLLTGGKGETQYF. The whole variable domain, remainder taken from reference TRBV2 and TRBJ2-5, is EPEVTQTPSHQVTQMGQEVILRCVPISNHLYFYWYRQILGQKVEFLVSFYNNEISEKSEIFDDQFSVERPDGSNFTLKIRSTKLEDSAMYFCASLLTGGKGETQYFGPGTRLLVL.